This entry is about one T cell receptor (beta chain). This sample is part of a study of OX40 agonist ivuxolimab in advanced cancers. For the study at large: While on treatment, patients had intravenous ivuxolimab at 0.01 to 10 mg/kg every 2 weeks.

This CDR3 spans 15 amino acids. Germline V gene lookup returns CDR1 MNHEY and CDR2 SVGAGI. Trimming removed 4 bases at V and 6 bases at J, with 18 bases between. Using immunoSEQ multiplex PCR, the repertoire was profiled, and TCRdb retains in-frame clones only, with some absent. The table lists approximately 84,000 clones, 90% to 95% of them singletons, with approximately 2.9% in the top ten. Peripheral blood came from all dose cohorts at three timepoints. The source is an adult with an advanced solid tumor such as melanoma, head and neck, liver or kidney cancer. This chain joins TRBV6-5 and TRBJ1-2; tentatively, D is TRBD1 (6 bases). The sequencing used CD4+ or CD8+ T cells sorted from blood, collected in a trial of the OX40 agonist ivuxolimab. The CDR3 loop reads CASSSNTGTYNGYTF. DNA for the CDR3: TGTGCCAGCAGTTCAAATACCGGGACATATAATGGCTACACCTTC.